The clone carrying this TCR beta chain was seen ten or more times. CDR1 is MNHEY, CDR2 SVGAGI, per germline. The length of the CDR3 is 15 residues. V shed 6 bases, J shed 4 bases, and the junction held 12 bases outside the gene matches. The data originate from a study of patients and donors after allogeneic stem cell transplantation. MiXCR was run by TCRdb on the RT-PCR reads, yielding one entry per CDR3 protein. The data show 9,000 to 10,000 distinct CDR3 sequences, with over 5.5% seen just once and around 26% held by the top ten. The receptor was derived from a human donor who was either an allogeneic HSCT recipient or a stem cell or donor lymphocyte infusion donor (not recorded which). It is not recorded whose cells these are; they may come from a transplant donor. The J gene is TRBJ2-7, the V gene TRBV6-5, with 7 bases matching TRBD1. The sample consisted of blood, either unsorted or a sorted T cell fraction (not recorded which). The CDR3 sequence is CASSQDRRGGYEQYF. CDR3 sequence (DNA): TGTGCCAGCAGCCAGGACAGGAGAGGGGGTTACGAGCAGTACTTC.